This T cell receptor (beta chain) emerged from a study of blood T cell repertoires in COVID-19. At the level of the study: Italy, Spain and the United States were the sources of the convalescent and acute COVID-19 samples.

Per the study methods: From reference gene primer amplification, estimates of nucleated cell counts were derived. Measured with immunoSEQ multiplex PCR; TCRdb has only the in-frame clones, and not every one. That table supplies the V and J calls and clone size; D and trimming were determined from the DNA. Counted here are 99,000 or so clones, around 82% occurring once; the ten biggest clones make up about 5%. Trimming removed 1 base at V and 5 bases at J, with 17 bases between. The CDR3 sequence is 16 residues long. The germline V gene has CDR1 LGHNA and CDR2 YSLEER. V usage is TRBV4-3 and J usage is TRBJ1-1, with unresolved D. The sequencing input was peripheral blood. The sequence derives from a man in his sixties with acute or convalescent COVID-19. CDR3 protein: CASSQGIGGPGTEAFF. The CDR3 DNA reads as TGCGCCAGCAGCCAAGGGATTGGTGGACCGGGGACTGAAGCTTTCTTT.